This T cell receptor (beta chain) was sequenced for a study of shared clonotypes between healthy human individuals. Assay: immunoSEQ multiplex PCR; the TCRdb copy retains only in-frame clones and omits some. The sample includes fewer than 550,000 clones, 75% to 80% of them seen just once. Whole-study results and caveats: Sampling included only blood; tissue repertoires likely differ.

V dropped 5 bases and J dropped 10; count of bases not matched to a gene: 9. This CDR3 comprises 13 residues. Germline CDR1 is SGHDT and CDR2 is YYEEEE. Turning to this clone: Its antigen is unknown.

Sequenced input: PBMCs. The chain carries TRBV5-6 and TRBJ1-2; 9 bases line up with TRBD1. The sequence derives from a woman aged 40-49 years in good health. Some clones in this sample may be carry-over from other donors' samples. The CDR3 region is CASRTPGQGSYTF. Written as DNA, the CDR3 is TGTGCCAGCAGAACCCCGGGACAGGGATCCTACACCTTC. The full variable domain, rest sourced from reference TRBV5-6 and TRBJ1-2, is DAGVTQSPTHLIKTRGQQVTLRCSPKSGHDTVSWYQQALGQGPQFIFQYYEEEERQRGNFPDRFSGHQFPNYSSELNVNALLLGDSALYLCASRTPGQGSYTFGSGTRLTVV.